The clone carrying this T cell receptor beta chain was seen more than once but under ten times. The data are from a study of blood T cells in healthy people across ages. A second PCR of roughly 7 to 11 cycles used a sample-barcoded 5' primer and a J-beta primer mix. Using its own MiXCR run on the 5' RACE reads, TCRdb lists one record per CDR3 protein. Found here are 700,000 to 850,000 distinct CDR3 sequences, about 53% of them singletons; the top ten hold roughly two fifths. This CDR3 has 13 residues. Trimming removed 4 bases at V and 5 bases at J, with 11 bases between. Germline CDR1 reads SNHLY; CDR2 reads FYNNEI.

The sample was blood. The genes are TRBV2 and TRBJ2-5, with D perhaps assigned TRBD1 or TRBD2 (5 bases each). The TCR sequence derives from a man older than 75 in good health. The CDR3 region has the DNA TGTGCCAGCAGTGGGGGGTTCGGGGAGACCCAGTACTTC. Amino acids: CASSGGFGETQYF.